This entry lists 3 T cell receptor beta chains sequenced from one sample in a study of CD8 T cells in ankylosing spondylitis. TCRdb redid the calling of the 5' RACE reads with MiXCR, one entry per CDR3 protein. In the table there are a few hundred thousand distinct CDR3 sequences, about 10% of which are singletons. The sequencing sample was made of blood, either unsorted or a sorted T cell fraction (not recorded which). These receptors originate from a male donor with ankylosing spondylitis or in good health (not recorded which).

In this sample, this clonotype turned up a few times. The chain employs TRBV25-1 and TRBJ2-7, with D perhaps TRBD1 (6 bases). Germline values: CDR1 MGHDK, CDR2 SYGVNS. V gave up 6 bases and J gave up 6 bases, with 15 bases separating them. This CDR3 comprises 13 residues. CDR3 DNA sequence: TGTGCCAGCAGCAAACAGGGTTTTGGCGAGCAGTACTTC. Its protein is CASSKQGFGEQYF.

The chain carries TRBV7-9 and TRBJ2-3, with D possibly matching TRBD1 (5 bases). Germline CDR1 reads SEHNR; CDR2 reads FQNEAQ (reference sequence). V gave up 4 bases and J gave up 1 base, with 18 bases separating them. This CDR3 contains 17 residues. The CDR3 DNA reads as TGTGCCAGCAGCTCCTACAAGGACACACGGGGCACAGATACGCAGTATTTT. It encodes CASSSYKDTRGTDTQYF.

J is TRBJ2-1 and V is TRBV5-1, with 12 bases lining up with TRBD2. Germline loops: CDR1 SGHRS, CDR2 YFSETQ. The CDR3 spans 15 residues. V was clipped by 6 bases and J by 5 bases; unmatched bases: 6. CDR3 region: CASISLAGGDNEQFF. CDR3 nucleotides: TGCGCCAGCATCTCCCTAGCGGGGGGGGACAATGAGCAGTTCTTC.